These 24 T cell receptor beta chains were all obtained from the same sample, sequenced in a study of technical replicates of blood from a few donors. Profiled with immunoSEQ multiplex PCR; TCRdb holds only in-frame clones, not every one. The table shows about 48,000 clones, with about 93% occurring only once. Sequencing was performed on PBMCs. The receptors shown here come from a human donor in good health. Some clones in this sample may be carry-over from other donors' samples.

V gene TRBV7-2 combines with J gene TRBJ1-2; D may be TRBD1 (5 bases). Trimming shortened V by 1 base and J by 8 bases, and 17 bases separated the two germline ends. Germline V gene sequence: CDR1 SGHTA, CDR2 FQGNSA. The CDR3 runs 15 residues. Here the CDR3 reads CASSLDPGPLGGYTF. The CDR3 region has the DNA TGTGCCAGCAGCTTAGACCCAGGGCCCTTGGGCGGCTACACCTTC. Complete variable domain (other parts from reference TRBV7-2 and TRBJ1-2): GAGVSQSPSNKVTEKGKDVELRCDPISGHTALYWYRQSLGQGLEFLIYFQGNSAPDKSGLPSDRFSAERTGGSVSTLTIQRTQQEDSAVYLCASSLDPGPLGGYTFGSGTRLTVV.

The V and J genes are TRBV19 and TRBJ1-5; TRBD1 aligns across 8 bases. V trimming: 5 bases; J trimming: 1 base; junction bases outside the gene matches: 7. The CDR3 runs 16 residues. Germline V gene data show CDR1 as LNHDA and CDR2 as SQIVND (reference sequence). The CDR3 sequence is CASSEKTGASNQPQHF. Here the CDR3 DNA reads TGTGCCAGTAGTGAGAAGACAGGGGCGAGCAATCAGCCCCAGCATTTT. Looking up the rest from reference TRBV19 and TRBJ1-5 gives the full variable domain: DGGITQSPKYLFRKEGQNVTLSCEQNLNHDAMYWYRQDPGQGLRLIYYSQIVNDFQKGDIAEGYSVSREKKESFPLTVTSAQKNPTAFYLCASSEKTGASNQPQHFGDGTRLSIL.

The V gene is TRBV9, the J gene TRBJ1-2; D gene uncertain. Trimming left V 7 bases short and J 4 bases short, with 11 bases between. CDR1 and CDR2 (germline): SGDLS, YYNGEE. This CDR3 has 12 amino acids. Written as DNA, the CDR3 is TGTGCCAGCGCCAGGTCCCCCTATGGCTACACCTTC. Translating gives CASARSPYGYTF.

The chain employs TRBV13 and TRBJ2-5; 9 bases align to TRBD2. The CDR3 consists of 14 residues. The trim removed 5 bases at V and 2 bases at J, leaving 3 bases unmatched. CDR1 PRHDT and CDR2 FYEKMQ come from the germline V gene (reference sequence). The CDR3 bases are TGTGCCAGCAGCCTAAGCGGGGGGCAAGAGACCCAGTACTTC. It specifies CASSLSGGQETQYF.

The chain has TRBV29-1 and TRBJ2-3, with 7 positions matching TRBD2. The CDR3 totals 13 residues. Germline CDR1 is SQVTM and CDR2 is ANQGSEA. V trimming: 3 bases; J trimming: 4 bases; junction bases outside the gene matches: 4. The CDR3 reads CSVEGGPPDTQYF. CDR3 coding DNA: TGCAGCGTTGAGGGAGGGCCGCCAGATACGCAGTATTTT.

J is TRBJ2-3 and V is TRBV7-9; 9 nucleotides align to TRBD2. J gave up 6 bases and V 6 bases, and 7 bases lay outside the gene matches. CDR3 length equals 14 residues. Germline values: CDR1 SEHNR, CDR2 FQNEAQ (reference sequence). Written as DNA, the CDR3 is TGTGCCAGCAGGGATAGCGGGGGTGCTGATACGCAGTATTTT. Translation gives CASRDSGGADTQYF.

This sequence joins TRBV2 and TRBJ2-5, with D possibly TRBD1 on 6 matching bases. V lost 7 bases to trimming and J lost 5 bases, with 14 bases between them. The CDR3 runs to 13 residues. Germline-derived CDR1 and CDR2 are SNHLY and FYNNEI. The CDR3 protein is CASNRDTRETQYF. The CDR3 bases are TGTGCCAGCAACCGGGACACCCGGGAGACCCAGTACTTC.

This chain joins TRBV5-6 and TRBJ1-2, with TRBD1 matching 7 bases. V was clipped by 6 bases and J by 3 bases; unmatched bases: 8. Germline V gene data show CDR1 as SGHDT and CDR2 as YYEEEE. The CDR3 is made up of 14 amino acids. This CDR3 is CASTGDREYYGYTF. CDR3 bases: TGTGCCAGCACCGGAGACAGGGAGTACTATGGCTACACCTTC.

The CDR3, as DNA: TGTGCCAGCAGCATGTTCGAAACTAGCGGGAGGGCAGGAGATACGCAGTATTTT. This sequence encodes CASSMFETSGRAGDTQYF. The J gene is TRBJ2-3, the V gene TRBV5-6; TRBD2 agrees at 13 bases. V lost 4 bases, J lost 5 bases, and 13 bases stayed unmatched. From germline, CDR1 is SGHDT and CDR2 YYEEEE. The CDR3 consists of 18 residues.

This clone was seen just once. The chain recombines TRBV19 with TRBJ2-6; no firm D call. The CDR3 length is 17 residues. The germline V gene encodes CDR1 LNHDA and CDR2 SQIVND (reference sequence). V was pared by 3 bases and J by 4 bases, with 16 bases between. CDR3 sequence: CASSIPARVSGANVLTF. In DNA form, the CDR3 reads TGTGCCAGTAGTATTCCTGCCCGGGTCTCAGGGGCCAACGTCCTGACTTTC.

The rearrangement joins TRBV29-1 to TRBJ2-2; perhaps TRBD1 as D (5 bases). Trimming removed 7 bases from V and 2 bases from J, with 11 bases in between. The CDR3 consists of 13 residues. Germline V gives CDR1 SQVTM, CDR2 ANQGSEA. In DNA form, the CDR3 reads TGCAGCGGGCAGGGTGAAAACACCGGGGAGCTGTTTTTT. Translation: CSGQGENTGELFF.

In nucleotides, the CDR3 is TGTGCCAGTAGTCCGGGACAGGGGTTCAATGAGCAGTTCTTC. This translates into CASSPGQGFNEQFF. The V call is TRBV19, the J call TRBJ2-1; TRBD1 matches at 10 bases. Trimming removed 5 bases from V and 6 bases from J; junction bases left unmatched: 4. This CDR3 has 14 residues. Germline values: CDR1 LNHDA, CDR2 SQIVND (reference sequence).

The chain carries TRBV19 and TRBJ1-5, with D perhaps TRBD1 (6 bases). Germline values: CDR1 LNHDA, CDR2 SQIVND (reference sequence). With 2 bases removed from V and 2 bases from J, the gap between germline ends came to 10 bases. The CDR3 runs to 15 residues. The CDR3 sequence: CASSILSGGNQPQHF. CDR3 sequence (DNA): TGTGCCAGTAGTATATTGTCAGGGGGCAATCAGCCCCAGCATTTT.

V and J are TRBV9 and TRBJ2-3; D possibly corresponds to TRBD2 (5 bases). CDR3 length: 13 residues. In germline, CDR1 is SGDLS, CDR2 YYNGEE. With 2 bases removed from V and 1 base from J, the gap between germline ends came to 5 bases. The CDR3 loop is CASSVSGTDTQYF. CDR3 sequence (DNA): TGTGCCAGCAGCGTTAGCGGCACAGATACGCAGTATTTT.

This chain links TRBV7-8 with TRBJ2-3; 9 positions match TRBD2. V shed 5 bases and J 5 bases; nucleotides not matched to a gene: 11. Germline assignment: CDR1 SGHVS and CDR2 FQNEAQ. The length of the CDR3 is 16 residues. The CDR3 sequence is CASSPTPLAGLDTQYF. The CDR3 nucleotides read TGTGCCAGCAGCCCCACACCTCTAGCGGGATTAGATACGCAGTATTTT.

This chain connects TRBV29-1 to TRBJ1-4; no firm D call. Germline CDR1 and CDR2: SQVTM and ANQGSEA. With 7 bases removed from V and 6 bases from J, the gap between germline ends came to 15 bases. The CDR3 contains 13 residues. This CDR3 reads CSAFVDSDEKLFF. In DNA form, the CDR3 reads TGCAGCGCTTTTGTAGACTCCGATGAAAAACTGTTTTTT.

This chain connects TRBV5-6 to TRBJ2-7, with D tentatively TRBD2 (6 bases). V shed 3 bases and J shed 5 bases, with 24 bases lying between them. This CDR3 comprises 17 residues. Germline V gives CDR1 SGHDT, CDR2 YYEEEE. The CDR3 here is CASSSRGLGRRSDEQYF. CDR3 sequence (DNA): TGTGCCAGCAGCTCGAGAGGATTAGGGAGGAGGAGTGACGAGCAGTACTTC.

This clone was picked up one time. The rearrangement joins TRBV13 to TRBJ2-7, with D perhaps TRBD1 (6 bases). V lost 6 bases, J lost 0 bases, and 12 bases lay in between. Germline V gives CDR1 PRHDT, CDR2 FYEKMQ (reference sequence). The CDR3 consists of 14 residues. The CDR3 here is CASSLTGISYEQYF. In DNA form, the CDR3 reads TGTGCCAGCAGTTTAACAGGGATCTCCTACGAGCAGTACTTC.

This clone is medium-sized (0.01 to 0.1%) in the sample. DNA for the CDR3: TGTGCCAGCAGTGAAGGGGGGGGAAGTTGGCAGTTCTTC. Translation gives CASSEGGGSWQFF. The V call is TRBV2, the J call TRBJ2-1, with 7 bases matching TRBD2. The germline gives CDR1 SNHLY, CDR2 FYNNEI. J gave up 12 bases and V 1 base, and 6 bases lay outside the gene matches. The CDR3 loop spans 13 amino acids.

The sample holds one count of this clone. This chain joins TRBV19 and TRBJ1-1, with TRBD1 matching over 7 bases. This CDR3 comprises 13 residues. V lost 8 bases, J lost 5 bases, and 8 bases stayed unmatched. The germline V gene has CDR1 LNHDA and CDR2 SQIVND (reference sequence). This chain's CDR3 is CASLDRVLTEAFF. In DNA form, the CDR3 reads TGTGCCAGTTTAGACAGGGTATTAACTGAAGCTTTCTTT.

This sequence joins TRBV9 and TRBJ2-1, with a possible D match to TRBD1 (5 bases). Germline CDR1 reads SGDLS; CDR2 reads YYNGEE. CDR3 size: 14 residues. V gave up 1 base and J gave up 5 bases, with 10 bases separating them. CDR3 DNA: TGTGCCAGCAGCGTATACAGGTCTAACAATGAGCAGTTCTTC. It yields the protein CASSVYRSNNEQFF.

This chain links TRBV7-2 with TRBJ1-2, with D uncertain. Germline-derived CDR1 and CDR2 are SGHTA and FQGNSA. The length of the CDR3 is 12 residues. Trimming pared 5 bases from V and 9 bases from J, leaving 13 bases between. Written as DNA, the CDR3 is TGTGCCAGCAGCCAGATAAATCGAAGCTACACCTTC. As protein: CASSQINRSYTF.

The CDR3 reads CAISAQTGQNEKLFF. For the CDR3, the DNA is TGTGCCATCAGTGCCCAGACAGGACAGAATGAAAAACTGTTTTTT. V usage is TRBV10-3 and J usage is TRBJ1-4, with D possibly TRBD1 on 6 matching bases. V lost 4 bases, J lost 5 bases, and 14 bases lay in between. This CDR3 contains 15 residues. Per germline, CDR1 ENHRY and CDR2 SYGVKD.

The chain is built from TRBV7-8 and TRBJ2-2, with 7 bases fitting TRBD1. This CDR3 region has 14 residues. The germline gives CDR1 SGHVS, CDR2 FQNEAQ. V shed 5 bases and J 6 bases; nucleotides not matched to a gene: 6. CDR3 protein: CASSERRGPGELFF. In nucleotides, the CDR3 is TGTGCCAGCAGCGAGAGAAGGGGGCCCGGGGAGCTGTTTTTT.